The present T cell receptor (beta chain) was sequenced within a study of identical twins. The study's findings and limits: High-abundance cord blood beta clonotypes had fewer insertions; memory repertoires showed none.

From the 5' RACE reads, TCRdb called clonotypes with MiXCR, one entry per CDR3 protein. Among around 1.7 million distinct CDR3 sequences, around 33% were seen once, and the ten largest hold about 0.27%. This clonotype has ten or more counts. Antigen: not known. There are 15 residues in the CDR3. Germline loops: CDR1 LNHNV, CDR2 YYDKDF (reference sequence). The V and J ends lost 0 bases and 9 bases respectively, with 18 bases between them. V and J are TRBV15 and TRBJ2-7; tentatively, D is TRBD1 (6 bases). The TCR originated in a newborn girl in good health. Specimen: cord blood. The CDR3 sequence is CATSRESEQGTMQYF. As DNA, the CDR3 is TGTGCCACCAGCAGAGAGTCAGAACAGGGCACTATGCAGTACTTC.